The rows below give T cell receptor beta chains drawn from one sample of a study of response to subunit inactivated influenza vaccine. One entry per CDR3 protein results from TCRdb running MiXCR on the RT-PCR reads. This sample has roughly 190,000 distinct CDR3 sequences, with less than 15% found just once. The same specimen was also included in a second study, on T cells expressing NK-cell markers.

Here the sequenced sample was CD8+ T cells sorted from PBMCs, taken about 11 days after vaccination. These receptors all come from a man in his forties or fifties who received an inactivated influenza vaccine. Both conserved end residues are part of each CDR3. The order of the fields is V gene, J gene, D gene, CDR3 length, clone size, CDR3 protein, CDR3 DNA. D genes are given only for firm matches. The size entry is marked missing in some rows and otherwise reads once, few, many or a size class.

TRBV28	TRBJ2-2	-	16	-	CASSLFFVAGPGELFF	TGTGCCAGCAGTTTATTTTTTGTGGCAGGCCCCGGGGAGCTGTTTTTT
TRBV28	TRBJ2-7	-	15	-	CASSSPRGVAYEQYF	TGTGCCAGCAGTTCGCCTAGGGGAGTGGCCTACGAGCAGTACTTC
TRBV27	TRBJ2-7	TRBD1	15	many	CASSGQDRVIGEQYF	TGTGCCAGCAGTGGGCAGGACAGGGTGATAGGGGAGCAGTACTTC
TRBV12-3/TRBV12-4	TRBJ2-3	TRBD1	16	few	CASSALEGASTDTQYF	TGTGCCAGCAGTGCGCTTGAGGGGGCTTCGACAGATACGCAGTATTTT
TRBV4-3	TRBJ1-1	-	15	-	CASSQDSYRESDAFF	TGCGCCAGCAGCCAAGATAGCTATCGGGAATCTGATGCTTTCTTT
TRBV3-1	TRBJ2-5	-	14	-	CASSQLGPQETQYF	TGTGCCAGCAGCCAACTGGGGCCTCAAGAGACCCAGTACTTC
TRBV6-2/TRBV6-3	TRBJ2-1	TRBD1	14	-	CASTQGASYNEQFF	TGTGCCAGCACTCAGGGGGCCTCCTACAATGAGCAGTTCTTC
TRBV11-2	TRBJ2-5	-	14	-	CASSLSAQQETQYF	TGTGCCAGCAGCTTAAGCGCACAGCAAGAGACCCAGTACTTC
TRBV28	TRBJ2-1	TRBD2	20	-	CASSLAPGQEGLAGYNEQFF	TGTGCCAGCAGTTTAGCTCCGGGACAGGAGGGACTAGCGGGCTACAATGAGCAGTTCTTC
TRBV29-1	TRBJ2-7	-	15	many	CSVEESGATSYEQYF	TGCAGCGTTGAAGAATCGGGGGCGACCTCCTACGAGCAGTACTTC
TRBV4-2	TRBJ2-7	-	15	-	CASSQALREFDEQYF	TGTGCCAGCAGCCAAGCCCTACGGGAGTTCGACGAGCAGTACTTC
TRBV6-2/TRBV6-3	TRBJ2-2	-	15	many	CASSYEEHHTGELFF	TGTGCCAGCAGTTACGAAGAACACCACACCGGGGAGCTGTTTTTT
TRBV20-1	TRBJ2-1	TRBD2	16	many	CSANPTSGSRYNEQFF	TGCAGTGCTAACCCCACTAGCGGGAGCCGATACAATGAGCAGTTCTTC
TRBV12-3/TRBV12-4	TRBJ2-2	-	11	-	CASSLSRELFF	TGTGCCAGCAGTTTATCCCGGGAGCTGTTTTTT
TRBV10-3	TRBJ1-5	TRBD1	16	few	CAISDLGTGRNQPQHF	TGTGCCATCAGTGACCTGGGGACAGGCCGAAATCAGCCCCAGCATTTT
TRBV6-2/TRBV6-3	TRBJ2-5	TRBD1	14	many	CASSRQGLQETQYF	TGTGCCAGCAGTAGACAGGGCCTCCAAGAGACCCAGTACTTC
TRBV7-6	TRBJ2-7	-	13	-	CASSLGNPYEQYF	TGTGCCAGCAGCTTGGGGAACCCCTACGAGCAGTACTTC
TRBV7-6	TRBJ2-3	TRBD2	16	few	CASSFLAGSSTDTQYF	TGTGCCAGCAGCTTTCTAGCGGGGTCTAGCACAGATACGCAGTATTTT
TRBV5-6	TRBJ2-3	-	13	-	CASSLGTPGTQYF	TGTGCCAGCAGCTTGGGAACTCCCGGAACGCAGTATTTT
TRBV25-1	TRBJ1-1	-	12	few	CASSGFVQGAFF	TGTGCCAGCAGTGGATTCGTCCAAGGGGCTTTCTTT
TRBV6-1	TRBJ2-1	TRBD1	13	-	CASSTGTGHEQFF	TGTGCCAGCAGCACAGGGACAGGGCATGAGCAGTTCTTC
TRBV28	TRBJ1-3	-	14	many	CASSLMGAPDTIYF	TGTGCCAGCAGTTTAATGGGGGCACCGGACACCATATATTTT
TRBV29-1	TRBJ2-1	TRBD2	12	few	CSVEYGGDEQFF	TGCAGCGTTGAATACGGGGGGGATGAGCAGTTCTTC
TRBV20-1	TRBJ1-5	-	12	-	CSAEWGSQPQHF	TGCAGTGCAGAGTGGGGGTCCCAGCCCCAGCATTTT
TRBV29-1	TRBJ2-2	TRBD1	13	many	CSSWTGETGELFF	TGCAGCTCGTGGACAGGGGAGACCGGGGAGCTGTTTTTT
TRBV13	TRBJ2-7	-	12	-	CASSQKRDEQYF	TGTGCCAGCAGCCAAAAGCGCGACGAGCAGTACTTC
TRBV27	TRBJ2-1	-	14	-	CASSWTGSYNEQFF	TGTGCCAGCAGTTGGACCGGCTCCTACAATGAGCAGTTCTTC